The 20 T cell receptor beta chains in this list originate from one sample, sequenced in a study of early T cells in non-severe SARS-CoV-2 infection. TCRdb analysed the 5' RACE reads with MiXCR anew, one entry per CDR3 protein. The table records tens of thousands of distinct CDR3 sequences, around 12% of them present only once. Sequenced input: whole blood. The origin of the receptors is an adult who was a healthcare worker with PCR-confirmed SARS-CoV-2 infection or an uninfected control (not recorded which).

The table lists this clonotype with a few counts. This chain joins TRBV28 and TRBJ1-3; tentative D call: TRBD1 (5 bases). V dropped 5 bases and J dropped 0 bases, with 14 bases sitting between them. The CDR3 spans 16 residues. Germline V lookup: CDR1 MDHEN, CDR2 SYDVKM. CDR3 amino acids: CASSNRQLSSGNTIYF. The CDR3 bases are TGTGCCAGCAGTAACCGACAGCTTAGCTCTGGAAACACCATATATTTT.

This clonotype was counted ten times or more. The chain employs TRBV7-2 and TRBJ1-1; TRBD1 is a possible D gene (6 bases). The CDR3 is 15 residues long. Looked up from germline, CDR1 is SGHTA and CDR2 is FQGNSA. Trimming took off 5 bases at V and 2 bases at J, with 15 bases between the two ends. As DNA, the CDR3 is TGTGCCAGCAGCCCCCGGACAGAAAAAAACACTGAAGCTTTCTTT. Its protein is CASSPRTEKNTEAFF.

This clonotype was detected ten times or more. The chain is built from TRBV2 and TRBJ1-1; 9 bases are a match to TRBD1. Looked up from germline, CDR1 is SNHLY and CDR2 is FYNNEI. CDR3 length equals 14 residues. J lost 1 base, V lost 6 bases, and 3 bases had no gene match. The CDR3 region is CASRKQGANTEAFF. For the CDR3, the DNA is TGTGCCAGCAGGAAACAGGGGGCGAACACTGAAGCTTTCTTT.

This clonotype was found many times. V usage is TRBV10-3 and J usage is TRBJ2-3; 7 bases match TRBD1. V gave up 2 bases and J gave up 5 bases; unmatched junction bases: 7. Germline values: CDR1 ENHRY, CDR2 SYGVKD. CDR3 length equals 15 residues. CDR3 region: CAISEPGQEGDTQYF. Here the CDR3 DNA reads TGTGCCATCAGTGAGCCCGGACAGGAAGGAGATACGCAGTATTTT.

This clonotype came up many times. The J gene is TRBJ2-7, the V gene TRBV11-3, with a tentative D call TRBD2 (7 bases). The CDR3 is 15 residues long. The V gene's germline CDR1 is SGHNT and CDR2 YENEEA. V lost 2 bases and J 3 bases, leaving 14 bases between the germline ends. CDR3 DNA: TGTGCCAGCAGCTTAAACCGGGGGGCTGGCTACGAGCAGTACTTC. As protein: CASSLNRGAGYEQYF. Full variable domain (remainder filled in from reference TRBV11-3 and TRBJ2-7): EAGVVQSPRYKIIEKKQPVAFWCNPISGHNTLYWYLQNLGQGPELLIRYENEEAVDDSQLPKDRFSAERLKGVDSTLKIQPAELGDSAVYLCASSLNRGAGYEQYFGPGTRLTVT.

This clonotype was observed a few times. Possible read error: a much larger clone is one base away. The CDR3 loop reads CASSARDRAYEQNF. The CDR3 DNA follows: TGTGCCAGCAGCGCCCGGGACAGGGCCTACGAGCAGAACTTC. The chain combines TRBV9 with TRBJ2-7; 9 nucleotides agree with TRBD1. The CDR3 consists of 14 residues. Germline loops: CDR1 SGDLS, CDR2 YYNGEE.

This clonotype was observed many times. The gene calls are TRBV20-1 and TRBJ2-7; 9 bases are a match to TRBD2. The J segment lost 2 bases and the V segment lost 5 bases, leaving 7 bases of the junction unmatched. This CDR3 comprises 14 residues. The germline CDR1 and CDR2 sequences are DFQATT and SNEGSKA (reference sequence). The CDR3 is CSAYQREAPYEQYF. The CDR3 DNA is TGCAGTGCTTATCAGCGGGAGGCCCCCTACGAGCAGTACTTC.

This clonotype has ten or more counts. This CDR3 is CASSSTSGGAYEQYF. The DNA of the CDR3 is TGTGCCAGCAGTTCGACTAGCGGGGGGGCCTACGAGCAGTACTTC. The rearrangement joins TRBV12-3 or TRBV12-4 to TRBJ2-7, with TRBD2 identical over 14 bases. The V and J ends lost 4 bases and 2 bases, in that order; junction bases with no gene match: 1. The CDR3 is 15 amino acids.

The chain uses TRBV29-1 and TRBJ2-5; D is ambiguous. Germline V gene lookup returns CDR1 SQVTM and CDR2 ANQGSEA. The CDR3 loop spans 13 amino acids. V lost 4 bases to trimming and J lost 5 bases, with 14 bases between them. The CDR3 sequence: CSVVLGGWETQYF. The CDR3 bases are TGCAGCGTTGTGTTGGGCGGATGGGAGACCCAGTACTTC.

This clonotype was seen repeatedly, ten times or more. The chain has TRBV9 and TRBJ2-5; 14 bases are shared with TRBD2. CDR3 length equals 16 residues. Germline-derived CDR1 and CDR2 are SGDLS and YYNGEE. Germline trimming cut 3 bases from V and 5 bases from J; bases unmatched to any gene: 6. The CDR3 DNA reads TGTGCCAGCAGCGCGACTAGCGGGGGGGCCGCGGAGACCCAGTACTTC. It codes for CASSATSGGAAETQYF.

There are many counts of this clonotype. This chain uses TRBV12-3 or TRBV12-4 with TRBJ1-1; TRBD1 matches 8 bases. Trimming at V came to 4 bases and at J to 5 bases, leaving 3 bases not matched to a gene. The CDR3 has 13 amino acids. CDR3 residues: CASSSQGETEAFF. CDR3 bases: TGTGCCAGCAGTTCACAGGGGGAGACTGAAGCTTTCTTT.

In its sample, this clonotype was seen many times. This rearrangement joins TRBV6-2 or TRBV6-3 to TRBJ2-5; D gene unclear. The CDR3 loop spans 11 amino acids. Germline loops: CDR1 MNHEY, CDR2 SVGEGT. Deletions cut 4 bases from V and 4 bases from J, with 4 bases between. The CDR3 loop is CASSLRETQYF. The CDR3 DNA follows: TGTGCCAGCAGTTTAAGAGAGACCCAGTACTTC.

The table lists this clonotype with many counts. This rearrangement joins TRBV6-2 or TRBV6-3 to TRBJ2-1; a weak D match, TRBD2 (6 bases). CDR3 size: 15 residues. V lost 5 bases, J lost 0 bases, and 11 bases lay in between. Germline V gene lookup returns CDR1 MNHEY and CDR2 SVGEGT. CDR3 protein: CASSQLAFSYNEQFF. The CDR3 DNA reads TGTGCCAGCAGTCAGCTAGCGTTCTCCTACAATGAGCAGTTCTTC.

This sequence joins TRBV12-3 or TRBV12-4 and TRBJ2-2, with no clear D. The V gene lost 3 bases and the J gene lost 4 bases, with 9 bases spanning the gap. This CDR3 region has 14 residues. CDR3 residues: CASSFLTGTGELFF. The DNA for the CDR3 is TGTGCCAGCAGTTTTTTGACGGGCACCGGGGAGCTGTTTTTT.

The gene calls are TRBV7-9 and TRBJ2-1; D not certain. V was shortened by 2 bases and J by 10 bases, with 18 bases between the two germline ends. Germline CDR1 reads SEHNR; CDR2 reads FQNEAQ (reference sequence). The CDR3 runs to 15 residues. CDR3 DNA: TGTGCCAGCAGCTTATGGGCCCCAAAGCTGTCAGAGCAGTTCTTC. It translates to CASSLWAPKLSEQFF.

This clonotype was observed many times. The CDR3 region is CSARVWDRVTEAFF. As DNA, the CDR3 is TGCAGTGCTAGAGTGTGGGACAGGGTGACTGAAGCTTTCTTT. The chain recombines TRBV20-1 with TRBJ1-1, with TRBD1 matching 9 bases. CDR3 length: 14 residues. Looked up from germline, CDR1 is DFQATT and CDR2 is SNEGSKA (reference sequence). V lost 1 base, J lost 5 bases, and 5 bases stayed unmatched.

This clonotype was counted at least ten times. V usage is TRBV20-1 and J usage is TRBJ2-1, with 7 bases identical to TRBD2. From germline, CDR1 is DFQATT and CDR2 SNEGSKA (reference sequence). The CDR3 consists of 16 residues. V dropped 1 base and J dropped 2; count of bases not matched to a gene: 8. CDR3 bases: TGCAGTGCTAGAGGTCGGAGGGAGGGTGCCTACAATGAGCAGTTCTTC. As protein: CSARGRREGAYNEQFF.

The V and J genes are TRBV7-9 and TRBJ2-2, with D uncertain. The CDR3 runs 15 residues. Germline assignment: CDR1 SEHNR and CDR2 FQNEAQ (reference sequence). V lost 1 base, J lost 6 bases, and 12 bases lay in between. The CDR3: CASSLGSSYPGELFF. DNA of the CDR3: TGTGCCAGCAGCTTAGGTTCAAGTTACCCCGGGGAGCTGTTTTTT.

This clonotype was detected many times. The V gene is TRBV27, the J gene TRBJ2-3, with TRBD2 matching 10 bases. The CDR3 sequence is 15 residues long. Per germline, CDR1 MNHEY and CDR2 SMNVEV (reference sequence). Trimming took 6 bases from V and 5 from J; bases not matched to a gene: 8. The DNA for the CDR3 is TGTGCCAGCAGGCGAAGCGGGGGGGCCGGAGATACGCAGTATTTT. Translation: CASRRSGGAGDTQYF.

The table lists this clonotype with many counts. This chain connects TRBV20-1 to TRBJ2-1; D uncertain. Between the trimmed V and J ends, which lost 8 bases and 5 bases, there was a span of 22 bases. The CDR3 totals 15 residues. Germline V gene sequence: CDR1 DFQATT, CDR2 SNEGSKA (reference sequence). Here the CDR3 reads CSPDVLPNQHNEQFF. DNA of the CDR3: TGCAGTCCAGATGTGCTCCCCAACCAACACAATGAGCAGTTCTTC.